This T cell receptor (beta chain) was captured by sequencing in a study of a mutant IDH1 vaccine in newly diagnosed glioma. Study-level background: Vaccination followed radiotherapy alone by 4-6 weeks, or accompanied temozolomide cycles. The study's findings and limits: Detectable vaccine-induced immune responses arose in approximately 93% of patients.

Assay used: immunoSEQ multiplex PCR; TCRdb lists only in-frame clones, some missing. The sample consists of just under 80,000 clones, more than 85% of them appearing once. Time point indicated: week 5, during vaccination. Every vaccine dose comprised 300 ug of mutant IDH1 20-mer peptide plus topical imiquimod. For this clone: Its antigen is not known.

Looked up from germline, CDR1 is MDHEN and CDR2 is SYDVKM. The CDR3 extends over 13 amino acids. Trimming shortened V by 6 bases and J by 2 bases, and 11 bases separated the two germline ends. The sequence was collected from a woman aged 45-65 years with glioma. V and J are TRBV28 and TRBJ2-7; D may correspond to TRBD1 or TRBD2 (5 bases each). This specimen was PBMCs, taken from a glioma patient whose treatment included an IDH1 peptide vaccine. The CDR3 sequence is CASSWDGPYEQYF. Written as DNA, the CDR3 is TGTGCCAGCAGCTGGGACGGCCCCTACGAGCAGTACTTC.